The clone carrying this T cell receptor beta chain was found many times. As yet, its antigen is unknown. The entry originates in a study of T cell repertoires in cytomegalovirus infection. Study details: Indicated by public TCR beta signatures were CMV infection and matching HLA type. Regarding the study as a whole: HLA-C-restricted, CMV-specific TCR beta clonotypes were dominant ex vivo. Summed frequency of shared TCR beta families picked out CMV carriers who also had the relevant HLA.

CDR3 length: 15 residues. Trimming at V came to 5 bases and at J to 0 bases, leaving 4 bases not matched to a gene. Germline CDR1 SGHTA, CDR2 FQGNSA. TCRdb ran MiXCR on the reads and lists one entry per CDR3 protein. This table holds around 260,000 distinct CDR3 sequences, over 20% found once. The sequence was obtained from a human donor in good health (CMV status not recorded). Some clones in this sample may be carry-over from other donors' samples. Specimen: PBMCs. The V and J genes are TRBV7-2 and TRBJ1-3; TRBD1 matches 7 bases. The CDR3 nucleotides read TGTGCCAGCAGCGGACAGGTCCTCTCTGGAAACACCATATATTTT. It yields the protein CASSGQVLSGNTIYF.